A selection of T cell receptor beta chains follows, all from one sample in a study of shared clonotypes between healthy human individuals. The protocol was immunoSEQ multiplex PCR, while the TCRdb copy is restricted to in-frame clones and leaves out a portion. The sample lists about 660,000 clones, less than 85% occurring once. Sequenced input: memory CD4+ T cells sorted from blood. Every receptor here comes from a woman in her twenties or thirties in good health. CDR3s include the opening cysteine and the closing phenylalanine or tryptophan. Each record gives: CDR3 DNA, CDR3 protein, clone size, J gene, D gene, V gene. A D gene is named only where the DNA matches it firmly. Clone size is stated in some rows and not others, as once, few, many or a class when expanded.

CDR3 DNA: TGCGCCAGCAGCTTGGTGGATACTGGCGAGCAGTACTTC
CDR3 protein: CASSLVDTGEQYF
clone size: many
J gene: TRBJ2-7
D gene: NA
V gene: TRBV5-1

CDR3 DNA: TGTGCCAGCAGCCGGACTAGTTACGACGAGCAGTACTTC
CDR3 protein: CASSRTSYDEQYF
clone size: NA
J gene: TRBJ2-7
D gene: TRBD2
V gene: TRBV7-2

CDR3 DNA: TGTGCCAGCAGCTTAGGAGGGAGCTCCTACGAGCAGTACTTC
CDR3 protein: CASSLGGSSYEQYF
clone size: NA
J gene: TRBJ2-7
D gene: NA
V gene: TRBV13

CDR3 DNA: TGTGCCAGCAGCCCTGGGACTCCACCGTTTAGGGAGCAGTTCTTC
CDR3 protein: CASSPGTPPFREQFF
clone size: NA
J gene: TRBJ2-1
D gene: NA
V gene: TRBV9

CDR3 DNA: TGTGCCAGTGGGGGACTAGCGGCTTCCTACAATGAGCAGTTCTTC
CDR3 protein: CASGGLAASYNEQFF
clone size: NA
J gene: TRBJ2-1
D gene: TRBD2
V gene: TRBV19

CDR3 DNA: TGTGCCAGCAGCCCCGGACACGGAAATCAGCCCCAGCATTTT
CDR3 protein: CASSPGHGNQPQHF
clone size: NA
J gene: TRBJ1-5
D gene: NA
V gene: TRBV11-3

CDR3 DNA: TGCGCCAGCAGCGGGCTCGGACTAGCGGACGGGGAGCTGTTTTTT
CDR3 protein: CASSGLGLADGELFF
clone size: NA
J gene: TRBJ2-2
D gene: TRBD2
V gene: TRBV5-1

CDR3 DNA: TGTGCCAGCAGGATGGGACAGACCAATGAGCAGTTCTTC
CDR3 protein: CASRMGQTNEQFF
clone size: NA
J gene: TRBJ2-1
D gene: TRBD1
V gene: TRBV27

CDR3 DNA: TGTGCCATCAGTGGTTCGACAGGGTGGACCACTGAAGCTTTCTTT
CDR3 protein: CAISGSTGWTTEAFF
clone size: once
J gene: TRBJ1-1
D gene: TRBD1
V gene: TRBV10-3

CDR3 DNA: TGTGCCAGCAGTTTATCGTCGGCAGGCGCTAACTATGGCTACACCTTC
CDR3 protein: CASSLSSAGANYGYTF
clone size: few
J gene: TRBJ1-2
D gene: NA
V gene: TRBV27

CDR3 DNA: TGTGCCAGCAGTATACAGGGGCGCACCGGGGAGCTGTTTTTT
CDR3 protein: CASSIQGRTGELFF
clone size: NA
J gene: TRBJ2-2
D gene: TRBD1
V gene: TRBV27

CDR3 DNA: TGTGCCAGCAGTTCACGGACAGGGTCCCCCTATGGCTACACCTTC
CDR3 protein: CASSSRTGSPYGYTF
clone size: once
J gene: TRBJ1-2
D gene: TRBD1
V gene: TRBV25-1

CDR3 DNA: TGTGCCAGCAGTTTATTGAGGGGAGGGAACAATCAGCCCCAGCATTTT
CDR3 protein: CASSLLRGGNNQPQHF
clone size: once
J gene: TRBJ1-5
D gene: NA
V gene: TRBV28

CDR3 DNA: TGCGCCAGCAGCTCTTATAGCAATCAGCCCCAGCATTTT
CDR3 protein: CASSSYSNQPQHF
clone size: NA
J gene: TRBJ1-5
D gene: NA
V gene: TRBV5-1

CDR3 DNA: TGTGCCAGCACCCCCCCAGGGTCCAAAAACATTCAGTACTTC
CDR3 protein: CASTPPGSKNIQYF
clone size: NA
J gene: TRBJ2-4
D gene: NA
V gene: TRBV28

CDR3 DNA: TGTGCCAGCAGCCCCCTGGGGGGCGGTCAAGAGACCCAGTACTTC
CDR3 protein: CASSPLGGGQETQYF
clone size: NA
J gene: TRBJ2-5
D gene: NA
V gene: TRBV5-6

CDR3 DNA: TGTGCCAGCAGCTTAAAGGGGGCGCGGACCGGGGAGCTGTTTTTT
CDR3 protein: CASSLKGARTGELFF
clone size: NA
J gene: TRBJ2-2
D gene: TRBD1
V gene: TRBV7-9

CDR3 DNA: TGTGCCAGCAGCTTTGGGGGAGGGCCGATGGAGACCCAGTACTTC
CDR3 protein: CASSFGGGPMETQYF
clone size: NA
J gene: TRBJ2-5
D gene: TRBD2
V gene: TRBV7-4

CDR3 DNA: TGTGCCAGCAGCGAAGGGTCAGAGTCTGAAGCTTTCTTT
CDR3 protein: CASSEGSESEAFF
clone size: NA
J gene: TRBJ1-1
D gene: NA
V gene: TRBV5-4

CDR3 DNA: TGTGCCAGCAGTTACCGGACAGATTTGGAGCAGTACTTC
CDR3 protein: CASSYRTDLEQYF
clone size: NA
J gene: TRBJ2-7
D gene: NA
V gene: TRBV25-1